This is a list of T cell receptor beta chains from one sample in a study of cytomegalovirus exposure and HLA in healthy donors. The table came from immunoSEQ multiplex PCR; TCRdb's copy has only in-frame clones and leaves some out. The sample contains 150,000 to 200,000 clones, around 77% of which appear only once. The sequencing sample was made of PBMCs. The source is a man aged 60 to 75 in good health and CMV-seronegative. Each CDR3 is given with its conserved first and last residue. Fields, in order: V gene, clone size, J gene, CDR3 length, D gene, CDR3 protein, CDR3 DNA. A D gene is named only where the DNA matches it firmly. Expanded clones are given a class, and other clones once, few, many or no size at all.

TRBV12-2	NA	TRBJ2-3	23	NA	CASRLVNGVPASGGFRCTDTQYF	TGTGCAAGTCGCTTAGTTAACGGGGTTCCGGCTAGCGGGGGATTTAGGTGCACAGATACGCAGTATTTT
TRBV5-1	NA	TRBJ2-1	13	NA	CASSTTDSPLQFF	TGCGCCAGCAGCACAACGGACTCCCCGTTGCAGTTCTTC
TRBV7-9	NA	TRBJ2-2	18	TRBD2	CASSFPTSGLAPPGELFF	TGTGCCAGCAGCTTCCCGACTAGCGGCCTGGCCCCTCCCGGGGAGCTGTTTTTT
TRBV18	few	TRBJ2-1	14	NA	CASSPQSGYNEQFF	TGTGCCAGCTCACCACAATCCGGGTACAATGAGCAGTTCTTC
TRBV18	NA	TRBJ2-7	12	NA	CASSPSSYEQYF	TGTGCCAGCTCACCGAGCTCCTACGAGCAGTACTTC
TRBV5-4	NA	TRBJ2-5	13	NA	CASSLAVQETQYF	TGTGCCAGCAGCTTGGCGGTCCAAGAGACCCAGTACTTC
TRBV27	NA	TRBJ1-1	15	NA	CASRGGGRGDTEAFF	TGCGCCAGCAGGGGCGGGGGCCGAGGGGACACTGAAGCTTTCTTT
TRBV13	once	TRBJ2-7	14	TRBD1	CASSFWTGAYEQYF	TGTGCCAGCAGCTTCTGGACAGGGGCCTACGAGCAGTACTTC
TRBV5-1	NA	TRBJ1-2	13	NA	CASSLDGSYGYTF	TGCGCCAGCAGCTTGGATGGCAGCTATGGCTACACCTTC
TRBV11-2	NA	TRBJ1-1	15	TRBD1	CASSLRPGGDTEAFF	TGTGCCAGCAGCTTAAGGCCAGGGGGCGATACTGAAGCTTTCTTT
TRBV6-4	NA	TRBJ1-1	13	TRBD1	CASSEGTGLKAFF	TGTGCCAGCAGTGAAGGGACAGGGCTTAAAGCTTTCTTT
TRBV27	NA	TRBJ1-5	14	NA	CASSPAGPRQPQHF	TGTGCCAGCAGTCCCGCGGGCCCCAGGCAGCCCCAGCATTTT
TRBV5-1	NA	TRBJ2-1	17	TRBD2	CARSGYSGGFEYNEQFF	TGCGCCAGGAGTGGGTATAGCGGGGGCTTTGAATACAATGAGCAGTTCTTC
TRBV18	NA	TRBJ1-1	13	NA	CASSAGQDTEAFF	TGTGCCAGCTCAGCAGGACAAGACACTGAAGCTTTCTTT
TRBV7-9	NA	TRBJ2-7	12	NA	CASSSDRYEQYF	TGTGCCAGCAGCTCAGACAGATACGAGCAGTACTTC
TRBV12-5	NA	TRBJ2-1	18	TRBD2	CASGLMTSGGSSYNEQFF	TGTGCTAGTGGTTTAATGACTAGCGGGGGTAGCTCCTACAATGAGCAGTTCTTC
TRBV7-8	NA	TRBJ1-2	14	NA	CASSLSGNNYGYTF	TGTGCCAGCAGCTTATCAGGGAATAACTATGGCTACACCTTC
TRBV27	NA	TRBJ2-1	16	TRBD2	CASSHGTSGAYNEQFF	TGTGCCAGCAGTCATGGGACTAGCGGGGCCTACAATGAGCAGTTCTTC
TRBV5-4	NA	TRBJ2-4	18	NA	CASSHLPEPGVGKNIQYF	TGTGCCAGCAGTCACCTCCCGGAACCGGGGGTTGGCAAAAACATTCAGTACTTC
TRBV27	NA	TRBJ2-7	13	TRBD2	CASSSLGGSEQYF	TGTGCCAGCAGTTCCCTCGGGGGGTCCGAGCAGTACTTC
TRBV25-1	once	TRBJ2-7	13	NA	CASSRAGIYEQYF	TGTGCCAGCAGTCGTGCAGGGATCTACGAGCAGTACTTC
TRBV18	NA	TRBJ2-5	14	NA	CASSPSGLGGTQYF	TGTGCCAGCTCACCGAGCGGACTAGGGGGGACCCAGTACTTC
TRBV5-1	NA	TRBJ2-3	14	NA	CASSFSGARDTQYF	TGCGCCAGCAGCTTCAGTGGGGCCCGGGATACGCAGTATTTT
TRBV5-1	NA	TRBJ2-3	15	NA	CASSLVATSTDTQYF	TGCGCCAGCAGCTTGGTAGCGACTAGCACAGATACGCAGTATTTT
TRBV5-6	NA	TRBJ2-7	13	NA	CASSPQQGYEQYF	TGTGCCAGCAGCCCACAACAGGGCTACGAGCAGTACTTC
TRBV6-6	few	TRBJ1-1	15	NA	CASRWTVRRDTEAFF	TGTGCCAGCAGATGGACAGTGAGGCGGGACACTGAAGCTTTCTTT
TRBV10-3	NA	TRBJ2-1	17	TRBD2	CAISETSSAGVSNEQFF	TGTGCCATCAGTGAAACCTCATCGGCGGGAGTGTCAAATGAGCAGTTCTTC
TRBV5-1	NA	TRBJ2-5	15	NA	CASSLGGSPGETQYF	TGCGCCAGCAGCTTGGGGGGCTCGCCCGGGGAGACCCAGTACTTC
TRBV5-6	once	TRBJ2-3	14	NA	CASRFGPLADTQYF	TGTGCCAGCAGATTTGGCCCCCTGGCCGATACGCAGTATTTT
TRBV29-1	NA	TRBJ1-2	13	NA	CSVEDEGDYGYTF	TGCAGCGTTGAAGACGAGGGAGACTATGGCTACACCTTC
TRBV7-9	NA	TRBJ2-5	14	NA	CASSLVGQQETQYF	TGTGCCAGCAGCTTAGTAGGACAGCAAGAGACCCAGTACTTC